This T cell receptor beta chain came from a study of T cell responses to AZD1222 COVID-19 vaccine. Findings of the study overall: Donors were largely white British and mainly female; clonal diversity was possibly underestimated.

Some clones are missing from TCRdb's copy, which holds only in-frame ones; the method was immunoSEQ multiplex PCR. The table has roughly 150,000 clones, approximately 90% seen once; the top ten hold about a tenth. Regarding this clone: As yet, its antigen is unknown.

The CDR3 sequence is 12 residues long. Trimming stripped 7 bases from V and 8 bases from J, with 14 bases between. Germline loops: CDR1 MNHEY, CDR2 SVGAGI. The specimen comprised peripheral blood, sampled 28 days after the second AZD1222 dose. The V call is TRBV6-5, the J call TRBJ1-2; D call uncertain. The receptor was isolated from an adult who received the AZD1222 COVID-19 vaccine. CDR3 loop: CASKAFGNGYTF. The CDR3 DNA is TGTGCCAGCAAGGCATTCGGGAACGGCTACACCTTC.